The 10 T cell receptor beta chains in this list originate from one sample, sequenced in a study of blood T cell repertoires in COVID-19. TCRdb's copy holds only in-frame clones and misses some; the assay was immunoSEQ multiplex PCR. The sample lists 100,000 or so clones; about 90% were seen once. Sequencing used peripheral blood. The receptors were sampled from a young man in a cohort sampled during active COVID-19.

J is TRBJ2-5 and V is TRBV9; 7 bases are shared with TRBD1. Germline V lookup: CDR1 SGDLS, CDR2 YYNGEE. The CDR3 totals 16 residues. After removal of 0 bases from V and 4 bases from J, the junction contained 9 bases not matched to a gene. Written as DNA, the CDR3 is TGTGCCAGCAGCGTAGAACAGGGGAGAGGGGTAGAGACCCAGTACTTC. It specifies CASSVEQGRGVETQYF.

This clone was seen more than once but under ten times. The chain is built from TRBV6-4 and TRBJ2-2; a weak D match, TRBD1 (6 bases). Looked up from germline, CDR1 is MRHNA and CDR2 is SNTAGT. This CDR3 comprises 13 residues. Trimming removed 4 bases from V and 3 bases from J, with 6 bases in between. The CDR3 region has the DNA TGTGCCAGCAGTGCAGGGGACACCGGGGAGCTGTTTTTT. Translating it yields CASSAGDTGELFF.

This chain joins TRBV7-2 and TRBJ1-1; unclear D gene. Trimming took off 4 bases at V and 1 base at J, with 7 bases between the two ends. Germline CDR1 reads SGHTA; CDR2 reads FQGNSA. The length of the CDR3 is 13 residues. The CDR3 loop reads CASSYQENTEAFF. The CDR3 bases are TGTGCCAGCAGCTATCAGGAGAACACTGAAGCTTTCTTT. Full variable domain (outside the CDR3, taken from reference TRBV7-2 and TRBJ1-1): GAGVSQSPSNKVTEKGKDVELRCDPISGHTALYWYRQSLGQGLEFLIYFQGNSAPDKSGLPSDRFSAERTGGSVSTLTIQRTQQEDSAVYLCASSYQENTEAFFGQGTRLTVV.

The chain is built from TRBV2 and TRBJ1-2, with a tentative D call TRBD1 (5 bases). V was trimmed by 6 bases and J by 6 bases, leaving 26 bases between them. Germline CDR1 is SNHLY and CDR2 is FYNNEI. The CDR3 extends over 17 amino acids. The CDR3 region is CASSKEWAGSLIHGYTF. The CDR3, as DNA: TGTGCCAGCAGCAAAGAGTGGGCAGGGTCCCTGATTCATGGCTACACCTTC.

J is TRBJ2-7 and V is TRBV6-5; D is uncertain. CDR1 and CDR2 (germline): MNHEY, SVGAGI. V was pared by 7 bases and J by 7 bases, with 20 bases between. The CDR3 sequence is 14 residues long. Written as DNA, the CDR3 is TGTGCCAGCACCACCTTGGTCCCCAACTCTGAGCAGTACTTC. Its translation: CASTTLVPNSEQYF.

The gene calls are TRBV6-1 and TRBJ1-1; D unresolved. Germline V gene lookup returns CDR1 MNHNS and CDR2 SASEGT. V was shortened by 1 base and J by 0 bases, with 12 bases between the two germline ends. The CDR3 runs 16 residues. CDR3 region: CASSEVLTVMNTEAFF. The CDR3 coding sequence is TGTGCCAGCAGTGAAGTCCTTACAGTCATGAACACTGAAGCTTTCTTT.

J is TRBJ1-5 and V is TRBV19; D perhaps matches TRBD1 (6 bases). Trimming took off 5 bases at V and 2 bases at J, with 13 bases between the two ends. This CDR3 spans 15 amino acids. The germline gives CDR1 LNHDA, CDR2 SQIVND (reference sequence). For the CDR3, the DNA is TGTGCCAGTAGTTCGGACAGCGATGGCAATCAGCCCCAGCATTTT. Protein product: CASSSDSDGNQPQHF. Looking up the rest from reference TRBV19 and TRBJ1-5 gives the full variable domain: DGGITQSPKYLFRKEGQNVTLSCEQNLNHDAMYWYRQDPGQGLRLIYYSQIVNDFQKGDIAEGYSVSREKKESFPLTVTSAQKNPTAFYLCASSSDSDGNQPQHFGDGTRLSIL.

The chain employs TRBV4-2 and TRBJ2-7; TRBD1 might be the D (5 bases). CDR3 length: 14 residues. CDR1 is LGHNA and CDR2 is YNFKEQ in the germline V gene. Deletions cut 4 bases from V and 2 bases from J, with 12 bases between. Written as DNA, the CDR3 is TGTGCCAGCAGCCCAGCCGGACACCCCTACGAGCAGTACTTC. This gives the protein CASSPAGHPYEQYF.

The V gene is TRBV11-2, the J gene TRBJ2-7; 15 bases map to TRBD2. The germline V gene encodes CDR1 SGHAT and CDR2 FQNNGV. This CDR3 is 15 amino acids long. J was trimmed by 5 bases and V by 5 bases; bases with no gene match: 4. The CDR3: CASSQGLAGGHEQYF. The CDR3 DNA follows: TGTGCCAGCAGCCAAGGACTAGCGGGGGGGCACGAGCAGTACTTC.

This clone came up once. The chain uses TRBV18 and TRBJ1-4; 8 nucleotides match TRBD1. Germline loops: CDR1 KGHSH, CDR2 LQKENI. The CDR3 runs to 15 residues. J lost 4 bases, V lost 6 bases, and 7 bases had no gene match. The CDR3 DNA reads TGTGCCAGCTCCCCTAGGACAGGGAGTAATGAAAAACTGTTTTTT. Protein: CASSPRTGSNEKLFF.